These 4 T cell receptor beta chains were all obtained from the same sample, sequenced in a study of cytomegalovirus exposure and HLA in healthy donors. A multiplex PCR was run with 60 Vbeta primers and 13 Jbeta primers. TCRdb keeps only in-frame clones here, not all; method: immunoSEQ multiplex PCR. This table has 160,000 or so clones, around 77% appearing once. Sequencing input: PBMCs. These TCRs come from a man aged 50 to 60 in good health and CMV-seropositive.

This clone is a singleton in its sample. V is TRBV6-1 and J is TRBJ2-1; TRBD2 matches at 9 bases. After removal of 2 bases from V and 9 bases from J, the junction contained 11 bases not matched to a gene. The CDR3 contains 16 residues. CDR1 and CDR2 (germline): MNHNS, SASEGT. Written as DNA, the CDR3 is TGTGCCAGCAGTGAATCCAGCGGGGGGCCTTCGGGTGAGCAGTTCTTC. Encoded protein: CASSESSGGPSGEQFF.

Only a few counts were recorded for this clone. The V call is TRBV9, the J call TRBJ2-5; TRBD2 matches 16 bases. J was trimmed by 4 bases and V by 2 bases; bases with no gene match: 2. CDR1 is SGDLS, CDR2 YYNGEE, per germline. The CDR3 covers 16 residues. Here the CDR3 DNA reads TGTGCCAGCAGCGTCGGGACTAGCGGGGGGGGAGAGACCCAGTACTTC. It translates to CASSVGTSGGGETQYF.

CDR3 protein: CATSRNRGGATDTQYF. In nucleotides, the CDR3 is TGTGCCACCAGCAGGAATAGGGGGGGGGCCACAGATACGCAGTATTTT. This rearrangement joins TRBV15 to TRBJ2-3; tentative D call: TRBD2 (7 bases). Germline V gene lookup returns CDR1 LNHNV and CDR2 YYDKDF (reference sequence). The CDR3 length is 16 residues. V dropped 3 bases and J dropped 2 bases, with 15 bases sitting between them.

This chain uses TRBV5-6 with TRBJ2-2, with D possibly being TRBD2 (5 bases). The V end lost 0 bases, the J end lost 8 bases, and 5 bases lay between the germline ends. The CDR3 sequence is 12 residues long. Germline V gene data show CDR1 as SGHDT and CDR2 as YYEEEE. CDR3 region: CASSLGGGELFF. In DNA form, the CDR3 reads TGTGCCAGCAGCTTGGGCGGGGGGGAGCTGTTTTTT.